This entry concerns a single T cell receptor beta chain. Other nucleotide sequences from this sample produce the same CDR3. Deletions cut 1 base from V and 0 bases from J, with 4 bases between. The germline gives CDR1 KGHSH, CDR2 LQKENI. The CDR3 spans 15 residues. These data are taken from a study of beta chain features in type 1 diabetes. Cell sorting via CD45RO/CCR7/CD25/CD127/CD95/CD27 was performed to obtain CD4+ naive, central memory, regulatory and stem cell-like memory cells. The study reverse transcribed the entire isolated RNA, so it sequenced expressed TCRB transcripts. This table comes from immunoSEQ multiplex PCR, and its TCRdb copy is limited to in-frame clones, with some not included. Here the sample spans about 930,000 clones, around a sixth being singletons.

Sequencing was performed on naive CD4+ T cells from blood. This chain connects TRBV18 to TRBJ2-6; D is uncertain. The sequence came from a woman younger than 35 in good health. CDR3 in amino acids: CASSPRTSGANVLTF. In DNA, the CDR3 is TGTGCCAGCTCACCACGGACCTCTGGGGCCAACGTCCTGACTTTC.